The TCR beta chain under discussion was sequenced for a study of blood T cell repertoires in COVID-19. Study-level information: Acute-phase and convalescent COVID-19 samples originated in the United States, Italy and Spain.

Sequencing was performed with immunoSEQ multiplex PCR; in TCRdb, only in-frame clones are kept and a portion is missing. The top ten clones hold around 4.5% of a sample with 100,000 to 130,000 clones, about three quarters of them seen once. This CDR3 spans 15 amino acids. Germline CDR1 is LNHDA and CDR2 is SQIVND (reference sequence). The germline V and J ends were trimmed by 7 bases and 4 bases, with 16 bases remaining between them. This chain links TRBV19 with TRBJ2-2; possible D gene TRBD1, 6 bases. The sequenced material came from peripheral blood. This sequence originates from a man between 65 and 85 years old with acute or convalescent COVID-19. The CDR3 sequence is CASTPWDKSTGELFF. The CDR3, as DNA: TGTGCCAGTACCCCGTGGGACAAATCCACCGGGGAGCTGTTTTTT.